The source of this TCR beta chain is a study of CD8 T cells in Susac syndrome. Points from the study as a whole: By the study's own acknowledgment, its TCR sequencing and HLA analysis included relatively few individuals.

Reverse transcription of roughly 0.45 to 1 ug RNA used random hexamers. Amplification of the TCR beta CDR3 was carried out by immunoSEQ multiplex PCR, which spanned a total of 54 Vbeta and 13 Jbeta segments. TCRdb called the immunoSEQ multiplex PCR reads again in MiXCR, with one record for every CDR3 protein. The repertoire includes about 49,000 distinct CDR3 sequences, over 85% of them detected once, and around 0.53% sits in the top ten. The sample holds a few counts of this clonotype. The antigen remains unidentified. The junction had 11 bases not matched to a gene; V was cut back by 6 bases and J by 7 bases. Germline lookup yields CDR1 KGHDR and CDR2 SFDVKD. CDR3 length: 16 amino acids.

The chain uses TRBV24-1 and TRBJ2-1, with 10 bases that match TRBD2. The sequencing input was CD8+ T cells from PBMCs. This receptor was identified in a human donor in good health. The CDR3 DNA sequence: TGTGCCACCAGTAGTCTTCCCGGGACTAGCGCGAATGAGCAGTTCTTC. Its protein product is CATSSLPGTSANEQFF.